The present entry profiles one T cell receptor (beta chain) with its context. The germline gives CDR1 MNHEY, CDR2 SVGAGI. V dropped 8 bases and J dropped 10; count of bases not matched to a gene: 7. The CDR3 extends over 13 amino acids. This entry comes from a study of T cell changes during pregnancy in multiple sclerosis. Sequencing used immunoSEQ multiplex PCR; TCRdb keeps in-frame clones, though not all of them. The sample consists of some 50,000 clones, 75% to 95% of them appearing once. Source: CD8+ T cells from peripheral blood mononuclear cells, taken in the second trimester of pregnancy. V and J are TRBV6-5 and TRBJ1-6, with TRBD1 identical over 8 bases. This sequence originates from a female donor with multiple sclerosis, enrolled in a pregnancy study. CDR3 loop: CASGNRGESPLHF. CDR3 DNA: TGTGCCAGCGGGAACAGGGGGGAATCACCCCTCCACTTT.